One and the same sample provided the 32 T cell receptor beta chains below, sequenced in a study of STAT5B mutations in CD4+ large granular lymphocyte leukemia. Measured with immunoSEQ multiplex PCR; TCRdb has only the in-frame clones, and not every one. The sample carries approximately 36,000 clones, around 75% recorded once. Sequencing was performed on CD4+ T cells from blood buffy coats. The receptors derive from a human donor in good health.

The gene calls are TRBV5-1 and TRBJ2-2; D ambiguous. The CDR3 is made up of 15 amino acids. Germline V gene lookup returns CDR1 SGHRS and CDR2 YFSETQ. V lost 0 bases and J lost 2, with 8 bases in between. CDR3 region: CASSLEGYNTGELFF. Here the CDR3 DNA reads TGCGCCAGCAGCTTGGAAGGGTATAACACCGGGGAGCTGTTTTTT.

The chain couples TRBV21-1 to TRBJ2-2; TRBD2 is the table's D call, not checked against the DNA. TRBV21-1 constitutes a pseudogene. The CDR3 is 15 amino acids. CDR3 nucleotides: TGTGCCAGCAGCAAAGGGGAGGAGGGGCGCGGGGAGCTGTTTTTT. Translation: CASSKGEEGRGELFF.

This clone was counted only a few times. The gene calls are TRBV18 and TRBJ2-4; D is uncertain. The length of the CDR3 is 14 residues. Trimming took off 2 bases at V and 9 bases at J, with 14 bases between the two ends. The germline V gene encodes CDR1 KGHSH and CDR2 LQKENI. The chain's CDR3 is CASSPGPEVGIQYF. The CDR3 DNA follows: TGTGCCAGCTCACCAGGGCCCGAGGTGGGCATTCAGTACTTC.

The chain combines TRBV18 with TRBJ1-4; D unclear. V was shortened by 8 bases and J by 6 bases, with 13 bases between the two germline ends. CDR3 length equals 13 residues. CDR1 and CDR2 (germline): KGHSH, LQKENI. CDR3 nucleotides: TGTGCCAGCCGAGAGGGTACCGATGAAAAACTGTTTTTT. It codes for CASREGTDEKLFF. The full variable domain, in which reference TRBV18 and TRBJ1-4 provide the parts outside the CDR3, is NAGVMQNPRHLVRRRGQEARLRCSPMKGHSHVYWYRQLPEEGLKFMVYLQKENIIDESGMPKERFSAEFPKEGPSILRIQQVVRGDSAAYFCASREGTDEKLFFGSGTQLSVL.

This chain joins TRBV27 and TRBJ1-4; maybe TRBD1 (6 bases). There are 16 residues in the CDR3. The germline V and J ends were trimmed by 0 bases and 8 bases, with 16 bases remaining between them. CDR1 MNHEY and CDR2 SMNVEV come from the germline V gene (reference sequence). The CDR3 DNA sequence: TGTGCCAGCAGTTTATCAGGGGGGGCGGGAGGAGAAAAACTGTTTTTT. Protein product: CASSLSGGAGGEKLFF. Full variable domain (remainder filled in from reference TRBV27 and TRBJ1-4): EAQVTQNPRYLITVTGKKLTVTCSQNMNHEYMSWYRQDPGLGLRQIYYSMNVEVTDKGDVPEGYKVSRKEKRNFPLILESPSPNQTSLYFCASSLSGGAGGEKLFFGSGTQLSVL.

In DNA, the CDR3 is TGTGCCAGCACCGCCACCGGACAGGTCGACGGCTACACCTTC. Translation: CASTATGQVDGYTF. The chain employs TRBV6-5 and TRBJ1-2; 7 nucleotides match TRBD1. Germline V gene lookup returns CDR1 MNHEY and CDR2 SVGAGI. Trimming took 7 bases from V and 8 from J; bases not matched to a gene: 13. CDR3 size: 14 residues.

This chain connects TRBV6-1 to TRBJ2-5, with D unresolved. Trimming took 4 bases from V and 5 from J, leaving 23 bases between them. The CDR3 runs 17 residues. Germline lookup yields CDR1 MNHNS and CDR2 SASEGT. DNA of the CDR3: TGTGCCAGCAGTGGAGTCATCGGTCGGGTCGGGTGGGAGACCCAGTACTTC. Its translation: CASSGVIGRVGWETQYF.

This clone showed up just once. This rearrangement joins TRBV12-5 to TRBJ2-5; D not certain. The CDR3 runs 15 residues. V was shortened by 1 base and J by 2 bases, with 11 bases between the two germline ends. Germline assignment: CDR1 LGHNT and CDR2 FRNRAP. The chain's CDR3 is CASGLGQAGQETQYF. The CDR3, as DNA: TGTGCTAGTGGTTTGGGGCAGGCCGGGCAAGAGACCCAGTACTTC.

The chain recombines TRBV10-3 with TRBJ1-2; TRBD1 agrees at 7 bases. Germline CDR1 reads ENHRY; CDR2 reads SYGVKD. With 1 base clipped from V and 0 bases from J, the junction kept 2 bases outside the gene matches. This CDR3 has 15 residues. Written as DNA, the CDR3 is TGTGCCATCAGTGAGTGGGACAGAGCTAACTATGGCTACACCTTC. This sequence encodes CAISEWDRANYGYTF.

This clone was seen only once. The chain uses TRBV4-1 and TRBJ1-5, with 7 positions matching TRBD1. CDR3 length: 18 amino acids. V lost 0 bases and J lost 4; bases outside the gene matches: 12. Looked up from germline, CDR1 is MGHRA and CDR2 is YSYEKL. In DNA form, the CDR3 reads TGCGCCAGCAGCCAAGAGAAACTCGGGACAGCCAGGAATCAGCCCCAGCATTTT. Its protein is CASSQEKLGTARNQPQHF.

The chain uses TRBV4-2 and TRBJ2-7; D remains unclear. In germline, CDR1 is LGHNA, CDR2 YNFKEQ. This CDR3 comprises 15 residues. The V gene lost 1 base and the J gene lost 0 bases, with 10 bases spanning the gap. CDR3 sequence reads: CASSQVSVSSYEQYF. CDR3 coding DNA: TGTGCCAGCAGCCAAGTCTCTGTCAGCTCCTACGAGCAGTACTTC.

In its sample, this clone was seen a few times. This chain uses TRBV4-3 with TRBJ1-1; unclear D gene. V lost 1 base and J 4 bases, leaving 10 bases between the germline ends. CDR1 LGHNA and CDR2 YSLEER come from the germline V gene. The CDR3 covers 14 residues. The CDR3 sequence: CASSQVAKRTEAFF. CDR3 nucleotide sequence: TGCGCCAGCAGCCAAGTTGCTAAGCGCACTGAAGCTTTCTTT.

This rearrangement joins TRBV15 to TRBJ1-1; 7 bases line up with TRBD1. CDR1 is LNHNV, CDR2 YYDKDF, per germline (reference sequence). This CDR3 is built from 16 residues. V shed 1 base, J shed 3 bases, and the junction held 8 bases outside the gene matches. The CDR3 nucleotides read TGTGCCACCAGCAGAGTCCAGACAGGGATGGACACTGAAGCTTTCTTT. Amino acids: CATSRVQTGMDTEAFF.

This chain uses TRBV5-4 with TRBJ2-1; 7 bases map to TRBD1. The CDR3 runs to 18 residues. The trim removed 3 bases at V and 7 bases at J, leaving 19 bases unmatched. CDR1 and CDR2 (germline): SGHNT, YYREEE (reference sequence). The CDR3 here is CASSSVGRSGGLQNEQFF. The CDR3 DNA sequence: TGTGCCAGCAGCTCCGTGGGGCGGTCAGGGGGTCTACAAAATGAGCAGTTCTTC.

The chain recombines TRBV27 with TRBJ2-3, with D maybe TRBD2 (7 bases). Germline V gene sequence: CDR1 MNHEY, CDR2 SMNVEV (reference sequence). Deletions cut 5 bases from V and 4 bases from J, with 19 bases between. The CDR3 sequence is 16 residues long. CDR3 protein: CASSTTYGGAPDTQYF. The CDR3 region has the DNA TGTGCCAGCAGTACAACTTATGGGGGGGCCCCAGATACGCAGTATTTT.

V gene TRBV27 combines with J gene TRBJ1-1, with 7 bases aligning to TRBD1. Germline V gene lookup returns CDR1 MNHEY and CDR2 SMNVEV (reference sequence). Unmatched junction bases numbered 8, after V lost 4 bases and J lost 3 bases. CDR3 length: 15 residues. Here the CDR3 DNA reads TGTGCCAGCAGTTGGTCGATAACAGGGGACACTGAAGCTTTCTTT. This encodes CASSWSITGDTEAFF.

The chain links TRBV28 to TRBJ2-7; TRBD2 is a possible D gene (6 bases). CDR1 MDHEN and CDR2 SYDVKM come from the germline V gene. The V end lost 5 bases, the J end lost 3 bases, and 11 bases lay between the germline ends. The CDR3 length is 13 residues. CDR3 sequence reads: CASSRETSYEQYF. CDR3 nucleotides: TGTGCCAGCAGTAGGGAGACTAGCTACGAGCAGTACTTC. Combining the CDR3 with reference TRBV28 and TRBJ2-7 gives the whole variable domain DVKVTQSSRYLVKRTGEKVFLECVQDMDHENMFWYRQDPGLGLRLIYFSYDVKMKEKGDIPEGYSVSREKKERFSLILESASTNQTSMYLCASSRETSYEQYFGPGTRLTVT.

The V call is TRBV5-6, the J call TRBJ2-1; D ambiguous. CDR1 SGHDT and CDR2 YYEEEE come from the germline V gene. V was shortened by 1 base and J by 0 bases, with 14 bases between the two germline ends. The CDR3 covers 17 residues. In nucleotides, the CDR3 is TGTGCCAGCAGCTTGAAGGGTTTTGGCGGCTCCTACAATGAGCAGTTCTTC. Its translation: CASSLKGFGGSYNEQFF.

This clone was observed a handful of times. This chain links TRBV18 with TRBJ2-1; 9 bases fit TRBD2. This CDR3 spans 12 amino acids. J lost 9 bases, V lost 3 bases, and 0 bases had no gene match. In germline, CDR1 is KGHSH, CDR2 LQKENI. CDR3 region: CASSPSGGEQFF. The DNA of the CDR3 is TGTGCCAGCTCACCTAGCGGGGGTGAGCAGTTCTTC.

This chain uses TRBV29-1 with TRBJ2-4, with 7 bases that match TRBD2. CDR3 size: 13 residues. The junction had 7 bases not matched to a gene; V was cut back by 3 bases and J by 8 bases. Germline assignment: CDR1 SQVTM and CDR2 ANQGSEA. In DNA, the CDR3 is TGCAGCGTTGATTGGGGGGGTCAGGACATTCAGTACTTC. The encoded protein is CSVDWGGQDIQYF.

The V call is TRBV4-1, the J call TRBJ2-7; D gene uncertain. The CDR3 sequence is 13 residues long. Trimming shortened V by 0 bases and J by 4 bases, and 7 bases separated the two germline ends. The germline gives CDR1 MGHRA, CDR2 YSYEKL. CDR3 residues: CASSQDRVYEQYF. Written as DNA, the CDR3 is TGCGCCAGCAGCCAAGATCGGGTTTACGAGCAGTACTTC.

V gene TRBV19 combines with J gene TRBJ1-1, with 9 bases identical to TRBD1. Germline CDR1 and CDR2: LNHDA and SQIVND (reference sequence). The CDR3 totals 15 residues. V was pared by 4 bases and J by 1 base, with 4 bases of the junction left unmatched. CDR3 sequence: CASSTPGQGNTEAFF. The CDR3 bases are TGTGCCAGTAGTACGCCGGGACAGGGGAACACTGAAGCTTTCTTT.

The chain recombines TRBV6-1 with TRBJ1-2; TRBD1 might be the D (6 bases). Germline V CDR1 and CDR2: MNHNS, SASEGT. V was shortened by 3 bases and J by 8 bases, with 16 bases between the two germline ends. This CDR3 is built from 14 residues. CDR3 protein: CASSENTGLEGYTF. The DNA for the CDR3 is TGTGCCAGCAGTGAGAATACAGGGCTGGAGGGCTACACCTTC.

CDR3 nucleotide sequence: TGTGCCAGCAGCCCGGACGGGGCGGGAGAGACCCAGTACTTC. This gives the protein CASSPDGAGETQYF. The chain is built from TRBV2 and TRBJ2-5; D may match TRBD1 or TRBD2 (5 bases each). This CDR3 contains 14 residues. Germline V gene lookup returns CDR1 SNHLY and CDR2 FYNNEI. Trimming removed 6 bases at V and 4 bases at J, with 15 bases between. The full variable domain, in which reference TRBV2 and TRBJ2-5 provide the parts outside the CDR3, is EPEVTQTPSHQVTQMGQEVILRCVPISNHLYFYWYRQILGQKVEFLVSFYNNEISEKSEIFDDQFSVERPDGSNFTLKIRSTKLEDSAMYFCASSPDGAGETQYFGPGTRLLVL.

V is TRBV19 and J is TRBJ2-6; D gene ambiguous. Germline lookup yields CDR1 LNHDA and CDR2 SQIVND (reference sequence). V was pared by 5 bases and J by 1 base, with 6 bases between. This CDR3 has 14 amino acids. CDR3 in DNA: TGTGCCAGTAGTGCCCAATCTGGGGCCAACGTCCTGACTTTC. Translation: CASSAQSGANVLTF.

This clone has more than one count but fewer than ten. The chain links TRBV2 to TRBJ2-2; D is undetermined. The CDR3 loop spans 14 amino acids. Per the germline V gene, CDR1 is SNHLY and CDR2 is FYNNEI. V was shortened by 7 bases and J by 7 bases, with 16 bases between the two germline ends. The CDR3 reads CASIQWELSGELFF. Written as DNA, the CDR3 is TGTGCCAGCATACAATGGGAATTGAGCGGGGAGCTGTTTTTT.

With regard to this clone: Other DNA sequences in this sample translate to the same CDR3. The chain has TRBV7-2 and TRBJ2-7; tentatively, D is TRBD1 (6 bases). The length of the CDR3 is 12 residues. The V end lost 3 bases, the J end lost 4 bases, and 7 bases lay between the germline ends. Germline assignment: CDR1 SGHTA and CDR2 FQGNSA. The CDR3 protein is CASSLGAYEQYF. In DNA, the CDR3 is TGTGCCAGCAGCTTGGGGGCTTACGAGCAGTACTTC.

The genes are TRBV7-9 and TRBJ2-3, with a tentative D call TRBD2 (5 bases). Germline CDR1 and CDR2: SEHNR and FQNEAQ (reference sequence). The V and J ends lost 6 bases and 4 bases respectively, with 11 bases between them. The CDR3 length is 13 residues. CDR3 sequence: CASSFPGADTQYF. The CDR3 DNA reads TGTGCCAGCAGTTTTCCCGGGGCAGATACGCAGTATTTT.

The rearrangement uses TRBV15 and TRBJ2-3; TRBD2 agrees at 7 bases. The germline V gene encodes CDR1 LNHNV and CDR2 YYDKDF (reference sequence). The CDR3 extends over 19 amino acids. Unmatched junction bases numbered 13, after V lost 1 base and J lost 0 bases. In DNA form, the CDR3 reads TGTGCCACCAGCAGAGTCTCCTTTTTTCGCGGGAGAAGCACAGATACGCAGTATTTT. This sequence encodes CATSRVSFFRGRSTDTQYF.

The chain employs TRBV6-1 and TRBJ2-7; no definite D call. CDR3 length: 13 residues. Germline V CDR1 and CDR2: MNHNS, SASEGT. V lost 4 bases, J lost 6 bases, and 13 bases lay in between. As DNA, the CDR3 is TGTGCCAGCAGTGTGTGGGATGCAGGCGAGCAGTACTTC. Protein sequence: CASSVWDAGEQYF.

V is TRBV4-1 and J is TRBJ1-6, with 8 bases identical to TRBD1. V shed 4 bases, J shed 4 bases, and the junction held 9 bases outside the gene matches. CDR1 and CDR2 from the germline V gene are MGHRA and YSYEKL. This CDR3 comprises 17 residues. The CDR3 is CASSPRDRRMYNSPLHF. Written as DNA, the CDR3 is TGCGCCAGCAGCCCCCGGGACAGGAGAATGTATAATTCACCCCTCCACTTT.

This chain joins TRBV18 and TRBJ2-2, with D perhaps matching TRBD1 or TRBD2 (5 bases each). This CDR3 is 15 amino acids long. The ends were cut back, 3 bases at V and 6 bases at J, with 14 bases in the middle. Germline CDR1 KGHSH, CDR2 LQKENI. The CDR3 DNA follows: TGTGCCAGCTCACCTCTCAGGGACCGAGCCGGGGAGCTGTTTTTT. This codes for CASSPLRDRAGELFF.